This T cell receptor beta chain was sequenced for a study of cytomegalovirus exposure and HLA in healthy donors. Study results and caveats: Specific recognition of CMV antigens was confirmed in vitro for a few chains (all CMV-associated). Many donors carried some public TCRs, although rarity characterized most TCR sequences.

The PCR had 60 Vbeta and 13 Jbeta primers. Method: immunoSEQ multiplex PCR; TCRdb's copy keeps in-frame clones and lacks some. The specimen's table records 55,000 to 80,000 clones. Germline V gene lookup returns CDR1 SGHRS and CDR2 YFSETQ. J was trimmed by 1 base and V by 4 bases; bases with no gene match: 5. The CDR3 has 16 residues. In regard to this clone: Its antigen is not identified.

This sequence was found in a man aged 35 to 55 in good health and CMV-seronegative. This chain uses TRBV5-1 with TRBJ1-3; TRBD1 matches 10 bases. Sequencing input: PBMCs. CDR3 DNA: TGCGCCAGCAGCCTGGGGGGACAGGGGTCTGGAAACACCATATATTTT. Its translation is CASSLGGQGSGNTIYF.